This T cell receptor (beta chain) derives from a study of blood T cells in healthy people across ages. The overall study: Capture by template switching was about one barcoded beta molecule per two T cells.

PCR was performed a second time for about 7 to 12 cycles using a sample-barcoded 5' primer and a J-beta primer mix. Every cDNA was tagged by a template-switch adaptor with 12 random nucleotides. One entry per CDR3 protein results from TCRdb running MiXCR on the 5' RACE reads. The sample carries over 1,500,000 distinct CDR3 sequences, around half recorded once. Trimming shortened V by 2 bases and J by 6 bases, and 10 bases separated the two germline ends. The CDR3 sequence is 13 residues long. From germline, CDR1 is MNHEY and CDR2 SMNVEV (reference sequence). The source is a middle-aged woman in good health. The sequenced sample consisted of blood. The J gene is TRBJ1-2, the V gene TRBV27; D perhaps matches TRBD1 (5 bases). The DNA of the CDR3 is TGTGCCAGCAGTTTAGGGGGAGTTCATGGCTACACCTTC. Translated, it gives CASSLGGVHGYTF.